This is a list of T cell receptor beta chains from one sample in a study of OX40 agonist ivuxolimab in advanced cancers. Clones were sequenced by immunoSEQ multiplex PCR, and TCRdb holds only the in-frame ones, with some missing. The repertoire consists of 80,000 to 100,000 clones, with roughly 91% occurring once and the leading ten covering about 0.33%. The starting material was CD4+ or CD8+ T cells sorted from blood, obtained in a trial of the OX40 agonist ivuxolimab. These receptors were collected from an adult with an advanced solid tumor such as melanoma, head and neck, liver or kidney cancer. Both conserved end residues are part of each CDR3. D genes are given only for firm matches. Where a row states a size, it is once, few, many or the class of an expanded clone; other rows omit it.

D | size | J | V | CDR3 | DNA
. | . | TRBJ1-2 | TRBV11-1 | CASSLATDNYGYTF | TGTGCCAGCAGCTTAGCCACAGACAACTATGGCTACACCTTC
. | . | TRBJ2-5 | TRBV5-4 | CASSTQNPGQETQYF | TGTGCCAGCAGCACACAAAACCCAGGGCAAGAGACCCAGTACTTC
. | . | TRBJ1-1 | TRBV5-8 | CASTGGRGRIGNTEAFF | TGTGCCAGCACGGGGGGGAGGGGCCGAATAGGGAACACTGAAGCTTTCTTT
. | few | TRBJ1-5 | TRBV6-5 | CASGREQPQHF | TGTGCCAGCGGGAGGGAACAGCCCCAGCATTTT
. | . | TRBJ2-5 | TRBV30 | CAWSLLGETQYF | TGTGCCTGGAGTCTCCTGGGAGAGACCCAGTACTTC
. | . | TRBJ1-2 | TRBV14 | CASSQDLWASREGYTF | TGTGCCAGCAGCCAAGATCTGTGGGCGTCGCGCGAAGGCTACACCTTC
. | . | TRBJ2-2 | TRBV19 | CATLSRGGEGELFF | TGTGCCACCCTATCGAGGGGGGGTGAGGGGGAGCTGTTTTTT
TRBD1 | . | TRBJ2-1 | TRBV5-4 | CASSLPGGMYNEQFF | TGTGCCAGCAGCCTCCCAGGGGGTATGTACAATGAGCAGTTCTTC
. | . | TRBJ2-1 | TRBV11-2 | CASSSNEQFF | TGTGCCAGCAGCTCCAATGAGCAGTTCTTC
. | . | TRBJ2-3 | TRBV7-9 | CASSLGTSSSTDTQYF | TGTGCCAGCAGCTTAGGGACTTCCTCTAGCACAGATACGCAGTATTTT
. | . | TRBJ2-5 | TRBV11-1 | CASSLSETQYF | TGTGCCAGCAGTTTATCAGAGACCCAGTACTTC
. | . | TRBJ1-3 | TRBV7-2 | CASSLGDISSGNTIYF | TGTGCCAGCAGCTTAGGGGACATTAGCTCTGGAAACACCATATATTTT
. | . | TRBJ2-2 | TRBV7-9 | CASRRENTGELFF | TGTGCCAGCAGGCGGGAGAACACCGGGGAGCTGTTTTTT
. | . | TRBJ2-1 | TRBV11-3 | CASSSGQTFSYNEQFF | TGTGCCAGCAGCTCAGGACAGACCTTCTCCTACAATGAGCAGTTCTTC
TRBD2 | . | TRBJ2-7 | TRBV18 | CASSRDGLVYEQYF | TGTGCCAGCTCACGCGACGGACTAGTATACGAGCAGTACTTC
. | . | TRBJ1-1 | TRBV7-2 | CASSLWRAGTEAFF | TGTGCCAGCAGCTTATGGCGAGCGGGCACTGAAGCTTTCTTT
. | . | TRBJ2-7 | TRBV18 | CASSPPQGQQGYEQYF | TGTGCCAGCTCACCACCCCAAGGACAGCAAGGCTACGAGCAGTACTTC
. | . | TRBJ1-2 | TRBV6-5 | CASSGGGYGYTF | TGTGCCAGCAGTGGAGGGGGCTATGGCTACACCTTC
. | . | TRBJ2-3 | TRBV7-2 | CASSLGVSPSTDTQYF | TGTGCCAGCAGCTTAGGGGTGTCCCCTAGCACAGATACGCAGTATTTT
. | . | TRBJ2-7 | TRBV7-8 | CASSLAGGGSSYKQYF | TGTGCCAGCAGCTTAGCGGGAGGGGGAAGCTCCTACAAGCAGTACTTC
. | few | TRBJ2-7 | TRBV5-5 | CASSLQGSYEQYF | TGTGCCAGCAGCTTGCAGGGGTCCTACGAGCAGTACTTC
. | . | TRBJ2-2 | TRBV5-1 | CASSFSTGGELFF | TGCGCCAGCAGCTTCTCGACGGGCGGGGAGCTGTTTTTT
. | . | TRBJ2-7 | TRBV5-1 | CASSLGQFYEQYF | TGCGCCAGCAGCTTGGGGCAGTTCTACGAGCAGTACTTC
TRBD2 | once | TRBJ2-3 | TRBV30 | CAWVELAGGPADTQYF | TGTGCCTGGGTAGAATTAGCGGGGGGGCCCGCAGATACGCAGTATTTT
TRBD1 | . | TRBJ1-2 | TRBV27 | CASSTGQGQYYGYTF | TGTGCCAGCAGTACGGGACAGGGACAATACTATGGCTACACCTTC
TRBD1 | . | TRBJ1-4 | TRBV27 | CASRPLGTGNEKLFF | TGTGCCAGCAGGCCTCTGGGGACAGGGAATGAAAAACTGTTTTTT
. | . | TRBJ1-6 | TRBV6-1 | CASSVRGRTVSYNSPLHF | TGTGCCAGCAGTGTTAGGGGGAGGACCGTTTCCTATAATTCACCCCTCCACTTT
. | once | TRBJ2-7 | TRBV5-4 | CASSLRSTYEQYF | TGTGCCAGCAGCTTGAGGTCTACTTACGAGCAGTACTTC
. | once | TRBJ1-1 | TRBV15 | CVTRTRQTNTEAFF | TGTGTCACCAGGACGAGACAGACGAACACTGAAGCTTTCTTT
. | . | TRBJ1-3 | TRBV7-2 | CASSPGGGTGNTIYF | TGTGCCAGCAGCCCAGGCGGGGGGACTGGAAACACCATATATTTT
TRBD1 | . | TRBJ1-2 | TRBV5-1 | CASSPEGTVYGYGYTF | TGCGCCAGCAGCCCCGAAGGGACAGTATATGGTTATGGCTACACCTTC
TRBD1 | . | TRBJ2-1 | TRBV6-6 | CASRTAGTGGSNEQFF | TGTGCCAGCAGAACCGCCGGGACAGGGGGCTCTAATGAGCAGTTCTTC
TRBD1 | . | TRBJ2-7 | TRBV6-1 | CASRYGVQGDYEQYF | TGTGCCAGCAGGTACGGCGTACAGGGGGACTACGAGCAGTACTTC
. | . | TRBJ2-1 | TRBV5-1 | CASSPVVQGKGNEQFF | TGCGCCAGCAGCCCCGTGGTCCAGGGGAAGGGGAACGAGCAGTTCTTC
. | . | TRBJ2-2 | TRBV19 | CASSVQDTGELFF | TGTGCCAGTAGTGTACAGGACACCGGGGAGCTGTTTTTT
TRBD2 | . | TRBJ2-1 | TRBV5-1 | CASSISGTSGGNEQFF | TGCGCCAGCAGCATCTCCGGGACTAGCGGGGGGAATGAGCAGTTCTTC
TRBD2 | . | TRBJ2-3 | TRBV4-1 | CASSQGGTSWADTQYF | TGCGCCAGCAGCCAAGGGGGGACTAGCTGGGCAGATACGCAGTATTTT
. | . | TRBJ1-5 | TRBV15 | CATGKRDSNQPQHF | TGTGCCACAGGGAAAAGGGATAGCAATCAGCCCCAGCATTTT
. | . | TRBJ1-2 | TRBV7-2 | CASSSGEGVNGYTF | TGTGCCAGCAGCTCCGGTGAGGGGGTAAATGGCTACACCTTC
TRBD1 | few | TRBJ1-6 | TRBV10-1 | CASRGDRDEAHGLHF | TGCGCCAGCAGGGGGGACAGGGATGAAGCCCATGGCCTCCACTTT
TRBD2 | . | TRBJ2-1 | TRBV5-5 | CASSLESSGGYNEQFF | TGTGCCAGCAGCTTGGAAAGTAGCGGGGGCTACAATGAGCAGTTCTTC
TRBD1 | . | TRBJ1-5 | TRBV7-2 | CASSLGNPTGSQPQHF | TGTGCCAGCAGCTTAGGGAACCCGACAGGGAGCCAGCCCCAGCATTTT
. | . | TRBJ2-1 | TRBV7-9 | CASSLSRLNEQFF | TGTGCCAGCAGCTTAAGTCGTTTGAATGAGCAGTTCTTC
TRBD2 | . | TRBJ2-5 | TRBV10-2 | CASSVWSGSSGVETQYF | TGCGCCAGCAGTGTGTGGTCGGGGTCTAGCGGGGTAGAGACCCAGTACTTC
TRBD1 | . | TRBJ1-3 | TRBV7-8 | CASSLAAWTGGGSGNTIYF | TGTGCCAGCAGTTTAGCAGCCTGGACAGGGGGAGGCTCTGGAAACACCATATATTTT
TRBD2 | few | TRBJ2-3 | TRBV18 | CASSRGGASTDTQYF | TGTGCCAGCTCACGCGGGGGGGCGAGCACAGATACGCAGTATTTT
. | few | TRBJ1-2 | TRBV5-1 | CASSLGQATPYGYTF | TGCGCCAGCAGCTTGGGGCAGGCAACTCCCTATGGCTACACCTTC
TRBD1 | few | TRBJ1-5 | TRBV2 | CASSRSGTDNQPQHF | TGTGCCAGCAGTAGATCCGGGACAGATAATCAGCCCCAGCATTTT
TRBD1 | once | TRBJ1-2 | TRBV6-5 | CASRDPGQGARGYTF | TGTGCCAGCAGAGACCCGGGACAGGGGGCGCGAGGCTACACCTTC
TRBD2 | few | TRBJ2-3 | TRBV28 | CASRIAGAVDTQYF | TGTGCCAGCAGGATAGCGGGGGCGGTAGATACGCAGTATTTT
TRBD1 | . | TRBJ1-5 | TRBV19 | CASSHTGGGGNQPQHF | TGTGCCAGTAGCCATACAGGGGGAGGCGGCAATCAGCCCCAGCATTTT